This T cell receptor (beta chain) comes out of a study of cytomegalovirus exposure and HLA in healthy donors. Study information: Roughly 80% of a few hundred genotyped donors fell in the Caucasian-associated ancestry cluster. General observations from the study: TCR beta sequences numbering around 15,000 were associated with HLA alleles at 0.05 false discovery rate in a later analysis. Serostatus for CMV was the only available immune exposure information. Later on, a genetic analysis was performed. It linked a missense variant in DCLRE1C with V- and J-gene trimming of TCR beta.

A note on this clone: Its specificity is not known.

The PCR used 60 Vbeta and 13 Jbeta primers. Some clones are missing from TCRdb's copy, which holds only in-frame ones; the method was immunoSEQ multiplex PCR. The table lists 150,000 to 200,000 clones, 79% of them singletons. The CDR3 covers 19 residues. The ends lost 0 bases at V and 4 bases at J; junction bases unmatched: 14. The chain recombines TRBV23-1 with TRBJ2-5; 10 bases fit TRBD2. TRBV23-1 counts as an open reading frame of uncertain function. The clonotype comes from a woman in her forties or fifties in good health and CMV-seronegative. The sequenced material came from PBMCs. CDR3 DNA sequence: TGCGCCAGCAGTCAATCAAGTTGGAGCGGGGGGGCTGCTCCAGAGACCCAGTACTTC. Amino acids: CASSQSSWSGGAAPETQYF.